The 29 T cell receptor beta chains below all came from one sample that was sequenced in a study of blood T cell repertoires in COVID-19. Clones were read by immunoSEQ multiplex PCR, and TCRdb kept only the in-frame ones, dropping some. The sample shows 60,000 to 70,000 clones, 65% to 90% of them seen only once. Sequencing input: peripheral blood. These receptor sequences come from an older man with acute or convalescent COVID-19.

The gene calls are TRBV5-1 and TRBJ2-5; D possibly corresponds to TRBD1 (6 bases). The germline V gene encodes CDR1 SGHRS and CDR2 YFSETQ. The CDR3 consists of 16 residues. The V end was cut by 4 bases, the J end by 4 bases, with 20 bases between. CDR3 bases: TGCGCCAGCAGCACAGGGATAGGGATTCGGGTAGAGACCCAGTACTTC. Translated, it gives CASSTGIGIRVETQYF.

This clone came up a few times. The rearrangement uses TRBV5-1 and TRBJ2-1; TRBD2 matches 11 bases. Germline V gene sequence: CDR1 SGHRS, CDR2 YFSETQ. V dropped 2 bases and J dropped 3; count of bases not matched to a gene: 1. The CDR3 contains 15 residues. The CDR3: CASSLLAGDYNEQFF. CDR3 DNA sequence: TGCGCCAGCAGCTTACTAGCGGGAGACTACAATGAGCAGTTCTTC.

V gene TRBV9 combines with J gene TRBJ2-3; TRBD2 aligns across 8 bases. V lost 0 bases and J lost 6; bases outside the gene matches: 6. The germline CDR1 and CDR2 sequences are SGDLS and YYNGEE. The CDR3 runs to 15 residues. The DNA for the CDR3 is TGTGCCAGCAGCGTAGCCACGGGAGGGGGTGATACGCAGTATTTT. Amino acids: CASSVATGGGDTQYF.

This clone was detected a few times. The J gene is TRBJ2-7, the V gene TRBV20-1; D ambiguous. CDR3 length equals 14 residues. Looked up from germline, CDR1 is DFQATT and CDR2 is SNEGSKA (reference sequence). V dropped 3 bases and J dropped 3 bases, with 15 bases sitting between them. For the CDR3, the DNA is TGCAGTGCTAGTCTCGGTCACCGATTCTACGAGCAGTACTTC. Its translation: CSASLGHRFYEQYF.

The gene calls are TRBV9 and TRBJ1-2, with TRBD1 matching over 7 bases. In germline, CDR1 is SGDLS, CDR2 YYNGEE. J was trimmed by 0 bases and V by 0 bases; bases with no gene match: 8. This CDR3 is built from 17 residues. CDR3 residues: CASSVAVDREANYGYTF. The DNA for the CDR3 is TGTGCCAGCAGCGTAGCTGTTGACAGGGAAGCTAACTATGGCTACACCTTC. The whole variable domain, filled in from reference TRBV9 and TRBJ1-2, reads DSGVTQTPKHLITATGQRVTLRCSPRSGDLSVYWYQQSLDQGLQFLIQYYNGEERAKGNILERFSAQQFPDLHSELNLSSLELGDSALYFCASSVAVDREANYGYTFGSGTRLTVV.

The chain recombines TRBV9 with TRBJ1-2; tentative D call: TRBD1 (6 bases). V was shortened by 4 bases and J by 2 bases, with 12 bases between the two germline ends. This CDR3 is 14 amino acids long. Per germline, CDR1 SGDLS and CDR2 YYNGEE. The CDR3 region is CASSRPGQNYGYTF. In DNA form, the CDR3 reads TGTGCCAGCAGCCGACCTGGACAGAACTATGGCTACACCTTC.

The rearrangement joins TRBV10-1 to TRBJ2-2; D ambiguous. The V and J ends lost 6 bases and 4 bases respectively, with 9 bases between them. CDR1 WNHNN and CDR2 SYGVQD come from the germline V gene (reference sequence). This CDR3 is 13 amino acids long. CDR3 sequence reads: CASSMSGTGELFF. The CDR3 region has the DNA TGCGCCAGCAGCATGAGTGGCACCGGGGAGCTGTTTTTT.

This chain joins TRBV3-1 (or the pseudogene TRBV3-2) and TRBJ2-3, with D possibly matching TRBD1 (7 bases). The V end was cut by 4 bases, the J end by 3 bases, with 17 bases between. Looked up from germline, CDR1 is LGHDT and CDR2 is YNNKEL (reference sequence). The CDR3 is 16 amino acids. The CDR3 loop is CASSLEATGRTDTQYF. The CDR3 nucleotides read TGTGCCAGCAGCCTGGAGGCGACAGGGAGGACAGATACGCAGTATTTT.

This chain joins TRBV7-9 and TRBJ2-1; the D is unclear. Germline CDR1 reads SEHNR; CDR2 reads FQNEAQ (reference sequence). The CDR3 is 15 amino acids. V lost 4 bases to trimming and J lost 4 bases, with 14 bases between them. The CDR3 DNA sequence: TGTGCCAGCAGCTCTTCTACGCACCTTTACAATGAGCAGTTCTTC. It specifies CASSSSTHLYNEQFF.

The chain recombines TRBV4-1 with TRBJ2-5; 7 nucleotides agree with TRBD1. The length of the CDR3 is 16 residues. Germline CDR1 reads MGHRA; CDR2 reads YSYEKL. The V and J ends lost 1 base and 2 bases, in that order; junction bases with no gene match: 7. CDR3 DNA: TGCGCCAGCAGCCAAGCGGGACAGACATCTCAAGAGACCCAGTACTTC. It is translated as CASSQAGQTSQETQYF.

V gene TRBV27 combines with J gene TRBJ1-2, with 10 bases matching TRBD1. This CDR3 comprises 16 residues. In germline, CDR1 is MNHEY, CDR2 SMNVEV (reference sequence). The trim removed 6 bases at V and 0 bases at J, leaving 7 bases unmatched. Here the CDR3 DNA reads TGTGCCAGCAGCAGACAGGGGGCCGACTCTAACTATGGCTACACCTTC. Its translation: CASSRQGADSNYGYTF.

This rearrangement joins TRBV19 to TRBJ1-5, with 7 bases matching TRBD1. The germline gives CDR1 LNHDA, CDR2 SQIVND (reference sequence). V was pared by 2 bases and J by 5 bases, with 6 bases of the junction left unmatched. CDR3 length equals 15 residues. DNA for the CDR3: TGTGCCAGTAGTATAAAGGGACAGTTTGATCAGCCCCAGCATTTT. It is translated as CASSIKGQFDQPQHF.

The chain uses TRBV11-2 and TRBJ2-7; 8 bases are a match to TRBD1. Trimming removed 5 bases from V and 7 bases from J; junction bases left unmatched: 4. This CDR3 contains 12 residues. CDR1 and CDR2 (germline): SGHAT, FQNNGV. CDR3 in amino acids: CASSQRDREQYF. CDR3 sequence (DNA): TGTGCCAGCAGCCAAAGGGACAGGGAGCAGTACTTC.

The V gene is TRBV6-6, the J gene TRBJ2-1, with D hard to call. Deletions cut 6 bases from V and 7 bases from J, with 7 bases between. The CDR3 runs 11 residues. Germline V gene sequence: CDR1 MNHNY, CDR2 SVGAGI (reference sequence). DNA of the CDR3: TGTGCCAGCAGCCCCAGGAATGAGCAGTTCTTC. Its protein is CASSPRNEQFF.

The rearrangement uses TRBV4-1 and TRBJ2-2; 9 nucleotides line up with TRBD2. Trimming at V came to 1 base and at J to 7 bases, leaving 7 bases not matched to a gene. CDR3 length: 16 amino acids. Germline CDR1 MGHRA, CDR2 YSYEKL. In DNA form, the CDR3 reads TGCGCCAGCAGCCAAGTGGCTAGCGGGAAGGGCGGGGAGCTGTTTTTT. Protein: CASSQVASGKGGELFF.

The chain employs TRBV3-1 (or the pseudogene TRBV3-2) and TRBJ2-1, with a tentative D call TRBD2 (5 bases). The CDR3 length is 12 residues. Per the germline V gene, CDR1 is LGHDT and CDR2 is YNNKEL (reference sequence). V was shortened by 1 base and J by 10 bases, with 8 bases between the two germline ends. The chain's CDR3 is CASSQGSGEQFF. CDR3 nucleotides: TGTGCCAGCAGCCAAGGGAGCGGCGAGCAGTTCTTC.

V is TRBV9 and J is TRBJ2-5; no firm D call. The CDR3 length is 13 residues. The germline gives CDR1 SGDLS, CDR2 YYNGEE. V gave up 4 bases and J gave up 0 bases, with 7 bases separating them. CDR3 DNA sequence: TGTGCCAGCAGCCCAACGGACCAAGAGACCCAGTACTTC. Translating gives CASSPTDQETQYF.

The chain has TRBV3-1 (or the pseudogene TRBV3-2) and TRBJ2-2; 11 bases agree with TRBD2. Germline CDR1 is LGHDT and CDR2 is YNNKEL (reference sequence). The V and J ends lost 3 bases and 13 bases, in that order; junction bases with no gene match: 10. The CDR3 extends over 15 amino acids. The CDR3 sequence: CASSHRGTSGPRLFF. The CDR3 nucleotides read TGTGCCAGCAGCCATCGAGGGACTAGCGGCCCGAGGCTGTTTTTT.

The chain carries TRBV24-1 and TRBJ2-1, with 11 nucleotides matching TRBD1. The CDR3 covers 18 residues. Germline-derived CDR1 and CDR2 are KGHDR and SFDVKD. After removal of 5 bases from V and 4 bases from J, the junction contained 12 bases not matched to a gene. CDR3 nucleotide sequence: TGTGCCACCAGTGGAATTTCGGACAGGGGGCGAATGTACAATGAGCAGTTCTTC. Its protein product is CATSGISDRGRMYNEQFF.

J is TRBJ1-1 and V is TRBV6-5; D unresolved. V lost 11 bases, J lost 0 bases, and 19 bases lay in between. Germline lookup yields CDR1 MNHEY and CDR2 SVGAGI. This CDR3 spans 15 amino acids. The CDR3 is CAVLTRRGMNTEAFF. DNA for the CDR3: TGTGCCGTTCTAACCCGCCGAGGGATGAACACTGAAGCTTTCTTT.

In DNA, the CDR3 is TGTGCCAGCAGCCGACAGGCTTCCCGGGGCACCGGGGAGCTGTTTTTT. Residues: CASSRQASRGTGELFF. The rearrangement joins TRBV11-2 to TRBJ2-2; tentatively, D is TRBD1 (6 bases). This CDR3 is 16 amino acids long. Germline V gene lookup returns CDR1 SGHAT and CDR2 FQNNGV. V dropped 5 bases and J dropped 4 bases, with 17 bases sitting between them.

The chain joins TRBV7-9 to TRBJ1-1; a weak D match, TRBD1 (6 bases). The V and J ends lost 4 bases and 10 bases respectively, with 13 bases between them. The CDR3 totals 12 residues. Germline V gene data show CDR1 as SEHNR and CDR2 as FQNEAQ (reference sequence). The DNA for the CDR3 is TGTGCCAGCAGCTCCGACAGGCCGAGAGCTTTCTTT. It codes for CASSSDRPRAFF. The whole variable domain, remainder taken from reference TRBV7-9 and TRBJ1-1, is DTGVSQNPRHKITKRGQNVTFRCDPISEHNRLYWYRQTLGQGPEFLTYFQNEAQLEKSRLLSDRFSAERPKGSFSTLEIQRTEQGDSAMYLCASSSDRPRAFFGQGTRLTVV.

This rearrangement joins TRBV27 to TRBJ1-5, with a tentative D call TRBD1 (5 bases). The CDR3 has 15 residues. Germline-derived CDR1 and CDR2 are MNHEY and SMNVEV (reference sequence). The V end was cut by 0 bases, the J end by 1 base, with 7 bases between. CDR3 protein: CASSLSPGSNQPQHF. The CDR3 DNA sequence: TGTGCCAGCAGTTTATCCCCAGGGAGCAATCAGCCCCAGCATTTT.

The sample holds a few counts of this clone. The rearrangement joins TRBV5-4 to TRBJ2-5; no reliable D call. Germline V gene data show CDR1 as SGHNT and CDR2 as YYREEE (reference sequence). This CDR3 comprises 13 residues. V was shortened by 2 bases and J by 4 bases, with 9 bases between the two germline ends. The CDR3: CASSFVSLETQYF. CDR3 sequence (DNA): TGTGCCAGCAGCTTCGTTAGTCTAGAGACCCAGTACTTC.

The CDR3 spells CASSLARLALPGELFF. The CDR3, as DNA: TGCGCCAGCAGCTTGGCTAGGCTAGCGCTGCCCGGGGAGCTGTTTTTT. The rearrangement uses TRBV5-1 and TRBJ2-2, with D possibly TRBD2 on 6 matching bases. Trimming removed 0 bases at V and 6 bases at J, with 15 bases between. CDR1 is SGHRS and CDR2 is YFSETQ in the germline V gene. This CDR3 spans 16 amino acids.

This sequence joins TRBV6-4 and TRBJ1-4; D gene ambiguous. V lost 5 bases and J lost 7, with 11 bases in between. CDR1 is MRHNA and CDR2 is SNTAGT in the germline V gene. The CDR3 length is 13 residues. DNA for the CDR3: TGTGCCAGCAGTCCTCAGCCGGGTGAAAAACTGTTTTTT. This sequence encodes CASSPQPGEKLFF.

The sample holds a few counts of this clone. The chain couples TRBV7-8 to TRBJ1-5, with 9 bases matching TRBD1. CDR3 size: 15 residues. V trimming: 0 bases; J trimming: 6 bases; junction bases outside the gene matches: 3. Germline V gives CDR1 SGHVS, CDR2 FQNEAQ. Written as DNA, the CDR3 is TGTGCCAGCAGCTTAGCCCGGACAGGGGCTCAGCCCCAGCATTTT. Its translation is CASSLARTGAQPQHF. Filled out from reference TRBV7-8 and TRBJ1-5, the complete variable domain reads GAGVSQSPRYKVAKRGQDVALRCDPISGHVSLFWYQQALGQGPEFLTYFQNEAQLDKSGLPSDRFFAERPEGSVSTLKIQRTQQEDSAVYLCASSLARTGAQPQHFGDGTRLSIL.

The CDR3 coding sequence is TGTGCCAGCAGGTCCGGTGGAGTGGGCACTGAAGCTTTCTTT. Translating gives CASRSGGVGTEAFF. The chain links TRBV6-5 to TRBJ1-1; D gene unclear. Trimming shortened V by 6 bases and J by 4 bases, and 15 bases separated the two germline ends. The CDR3 sequence is 14 residues long. Germline V CDR1 and CDR2: MNHEY, SVGAGI.

The chain has TRBV6-5 and TRBJ2-5; TRBD2 matches at 7 bases. V was pared by 2 bases and J by 7 bases, with 7 bases of the junction left unmatched. Germline V gene lookup returns CDR1 MNHEY and CDR2 SVGAGI. The CDR3 consists of 14 residues. CDR3 sequence (DNA): TGTGCCAGCAGTTACGTCCCGGGAGGAGGGACCCAGTACTTC. Residues: CASSYVPGGGTQYF.